This T cell receptor (beta chain) was found in a study of shared clonotypes between healthy human individuals. As regards this clone: Its antigen is currently unknown. Other nucleotide sequences from this sample produce the same CDR3.

The study separated CD4+ cells into CD45RA+ naive and CD45RA-negative memory subsets. Here immunoSEQ multiplex PCR was the method, and the copy in TCRdb shows in-frame clones only, minus some. The sample has roughly 1,000,000 clones, about 84% seen once; the top ten hold under 0.65%. CDR3 length equals 14 residues. CDR1 and CDR2 (germline): SGHRS, YFSETQ. The germline V and J ends were trimmed by 2 bases and 1 base, with 9 bases remaining between them. Study-wide results and caveats: Clonotypes shared by all four sorted-subset donors had higher generation probabilities than non-shared clonotypes.

The source material was memory CD4+ T cells from PBMCs. Subset meaning: CD45RA-negative fraction. The origin of this receptor is a young man in good health. Some clones in this sample may be carry-over from other donors' samples. This sequence joins TRBV5-1 and TRBJ1-1; D call uncertain. CDR3 amino acids: CASSFQGGNTEAFF. CDR3 in DNA: TGCGCCAGCAGCTTTCAAGGCGGGAACACTGAAGCTTTCTTT.